The present T cell receptor (beta chain) was sequenced within a study of T cell responses to AZD1222 COVID-19 vaccine. This clone was recorded a few times. Its antigen is unknown. Study-wide results and limits: Clonal diversity was possibly underestimated, and white British individuals and females predominated among donors.

From germline, CDR1 is SGHRS and CDR2 YFSETQ. Trimming pared 4 bases from V and 0 bases from J, leaving 10 bases between. CDR3 length equals 14 residues. The repertoire was sequenced with immunoSEQ multiplex PCR; TCRdb's copy has only in-frame clones and lacks some. The sample contains 150,000 to 180,000 clones, under 95% of which appear only once. The rearrangement joins TRBV5-1 to TRBJ1-2; the D is unclear. This TCR came from an adult in good health. The material was peripheral blood, obtained on day 0 of AZD1222 vaccination. The CDR3 bases are TGCGCCAGCAGCCCGAGGACGGCTAACTATGGCTACACCTTC. Its protein is CASSPRTANYGYTF.